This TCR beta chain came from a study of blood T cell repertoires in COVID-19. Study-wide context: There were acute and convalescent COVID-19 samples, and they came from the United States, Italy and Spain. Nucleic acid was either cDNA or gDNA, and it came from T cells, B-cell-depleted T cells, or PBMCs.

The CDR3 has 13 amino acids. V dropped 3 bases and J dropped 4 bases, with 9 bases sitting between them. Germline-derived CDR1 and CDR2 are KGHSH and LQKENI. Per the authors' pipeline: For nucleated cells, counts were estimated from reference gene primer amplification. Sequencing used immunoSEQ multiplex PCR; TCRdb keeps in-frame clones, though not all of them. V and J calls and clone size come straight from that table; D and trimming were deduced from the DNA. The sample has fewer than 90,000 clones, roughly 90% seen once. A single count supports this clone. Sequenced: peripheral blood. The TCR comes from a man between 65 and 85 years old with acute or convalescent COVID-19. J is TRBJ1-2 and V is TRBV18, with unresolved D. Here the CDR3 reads CASSPEGSYGYTF. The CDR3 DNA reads TGTGCCAGCTCACCCGAGGGCAGCTATGGCTACACCTTC.